This T cell receptor (beta chain) was sequenced in a study of CD8+ T cells in alopecia areata listed by TCRdb under 2018. About the investigation overall: Treated patients were enrolled in an open-label pilot trial of oral tofacitinib, 5 to 10 mg twice daily, for moderate-to-severe alopecia areata. Tofacitinib was given for 6 to 18 months, followed by 6 months of follow-up off drug to assess delayed response and recurrence. In treated patients, disease severity was measured using the SALT score, which gives the percentage of scalp surface area affected. To study T cell clonal expansion in alopecia areata, the researchers applied high-throughput TCRbeta sequencing to both the C3H/HeJ mouse model and human patients. In humans, TCRbeta sequencing was performed on scalp tissue and on sorted CD4+ and CD8+ peripheral blood T cells from healthy controls and from patients with patchy or totalis/universalis alopecia areata. Biopsies were taken from tofacitinib-treated patients at baseline and again at 4 and 24 weeks into treatment, and several of those patients also had a later scalp biopsy. Scalp clonality was compared across normal scalp (n=4), patchy alopecia areata scalp (n=8), and alopecia totalis/universalis scalp (n=8). RNA came from the PAXgene miRNA kit for fixed scalp, the miRNeasy kit for PBMCs, and the RNeasy kit for mouse skin. immunoSEQ multiplex PCR using 35 Vbeta forward primers and 13 Jbeta reverse primers was used to amplify TCRbeta CDR3 regions. What the research found in general, with its limitations: Lesional scalp, especially in alopecia totalis/universalis, showed higher clonality and more expanded CD8+ clones than normal scalp, suggesting antigenic drive. Scalp clonality and the number of expanded CD8+ clones among the top 100 scalp clones were significantly decreased by tofacitinib. Many expanded lesional clones persisted in scalp and blood during tofacitinib treatment, which may partly explain relapse after stopping treatment. Shared TCR sequences between patients were less evident than in mice, which may be partly attributable to HLA diversity in the patient population. Unlike mouse skin, where gammadelta T cells dominate, normal human skin contains resident alphabeta T cells that get sequenced too, which complicates analysis of the scalp TCR repertoire. The treated cohort was small, with a single nonresponder, so links between baseline CD8+ expansion and response need larger studies.

According to the study, the label for this sample's time point signals: 20 to 30 weeks on oral tofacitinib. The treatment or condition tag for this specimen amounts to: oral pan-JAK inhibitor, 5-10 mg twice daily. From alopecia areata patients, peripheral blood was collected along with lesional scalp punch biopsies. After PBMCs were isolated by density centrifugation and stained for CD3, CD4 and CD8, a FACSAria was used to sort CD4+ and CD8+ T cells. Via the germline V gene, CDR1 is LGHNA and CDR2 YNFKEQ. Cut back by 1 base and 0 bases, the V and J ends lie 9 bases apart. The CDR3 measures 15 amino acids from cysteine to phenylalanine. Only the CDR3 region is kept as DNA, spanning 45 bases read in frame from base 1. For this clone: It has no known antigen specificity. Base qualities were left out, and no much larger clone turns up one base away.

To prepare the library, the immunoSEQ multiplex PCR assay was applied. RNA was extracted from all samples and reverse transcribed into cDNA, which served as template for TCR sequencing. SuperScript III was used to make first-strand cDNA, primed with a 2:1 mix of oligo-dT and random hexamers. A synthetic immune receptor repertoire was used to gauge amplification bias, and whatever bias remained was removed computationally. Per the authors' processing: Raw reads were preprocessed for error removal, and CDR3 was defined according to IMGT conventions as running from the conserved cysteine to phenylalanine. Clonality was computed by normalizing Shannon entropy by log2 of the number of productive unique TCRs and subtracting the result from 1. Scalp TCRbeta sequences were cross-referenced with sorted blood CD4 and CD8 repertoires so that the CD4 or CD8 identity of scalp clones could be inferred. Here the immuneACCESS table is served through TCRdb, limited to in-frame sequences with V and J called. Missing clones are a known gap in these copies; in checked studies unresolved V genes cover under half, and the rest lacks a known reason. For V, J and clone size, that table is used; D and trimming come from the DNA. This sample comprises 110,000 or so clones, roughly 56% of them detected only once. 3% to 4% of the sample goes to the ten largest clones.

The chain employs TRBV4-2 and TRBJ1-1, and perhaps TRBD1 as D gene, on 5 matching bases. The sequenced sample was CD4+ T cells sorted from blood, obtained at week 24, from a patient treated with tofacitinib. The receptor was isolated from a human donor with alopecia areata. The CDR3 is CASSQVMTVNTEAFF. The DNA sequence is TGTGCCAGCAGCCAAGTTATGACAGTGAACACTGAAGCTTTCTTT.